Listed here is a single TCR beta chain. It lacks a known antigen. The input lacks base qualities; no much larger clone sits a single base away. Collaborating institutions collected whole blood in K2EDTA tubes following their own protocols. Collaborator samples were shipped for TCRbeta analysis as frozen whole blood, isolated PBMCs, or DNA extracted from either sample type. V loses 2 bases, J loses 7 bases, and the germline ends lie 21 bases apart. The CDR3 has 16 amino acids, counting the end cysteine and phenylalanine. CDR3 DNA only is kept here, 48 bases in frame from base 1. The germline V gene (reference sequence) provides CDR1 MNHNY and CDR2 SVGAGI. The data belong to a study of blood T cell repertoires in COVID-19 (dated by TCRdb to 2020 to 2021). With regard to the full study: Samples from collaborators originated in the United States, Italy and Spain and spanned both the acute and convalescent phases of COVID-19. The prospective study material was composed of cDNA or gDNA derived from T cells, B-cell-depleted T cells, or PBMCs. The dataset comprised deeply sampled blood TCRbeta repertoires from subjects exposed to, actively infected with, or recovered from COVID-19. A freely available public database, intended as a resource for researchers studying the immune response to SARS-CoV-2, is where the repertoires were released. Samples were obtained from the ongoing ImmuneRACE study (first 160 participants) and from over 1,000 subjects provided by 6 global collaborators. A de-identified subject ID, COVID-19 status, age in years and sex were almost always included in the sample metadata. Where HLA class I and class II types were available, the types were taken from metadata supplied by the sample provider, not from assay-based typing. Overall results and qualifications from the work: Clinical and demographic metadata were provided uncurated, with the amount varying by source and participant.

TCRbeta CDR3 regions were amplified from genomic DNA by means of the immunoSEQ Assay, a bias-controlled multiplex PCR. Per the source publication's procedure: The number of nucleated cells in each sample was estimated by amplification of reference gene primers within the assay. Sequence reads were collapsed and filtered to measure the absolute abundance of every unique TCRbeta CDR3 rearrangement. Productive Simpson clonality was computed per sample as the square root of Simpson's diversity index over productive rearrangements. The clones in this table, taken by TCRdb from immuneACCESS, are in-frame only. Not every clone is retained; where verified, under half of the shortfall comes from an unresolved V gene, and the cause of the rest is unknown. V, J and clone size reflect that table, while D and trimming were determined from the DNA. Counted in this sample were some 170,000 clones; approximately 80% of them appeared once. Of the sample, about a tenth is held by the ten largest clones.

The chain was built from TRBV6-6 and TRBJ2-7; matching of 6 bases hints at TRBD2 as the D gene. The TCR was taken from a human donor in a cohort sampled during active COVID-19. The sequencing sample was made of peripheral blood. The nucleotides are TGTGCCAGCAGTTACGATAGAGGGACTGGGACGGGGGAGCAGTACTTC. It is translated as CASSYDRGTGTGEQYF.